These 7 T cell receptor beta chains share one sample of origin, sequenced in a study of shared clonotypes between healthy human individuals. Profiled with immunoSEQ multiplex PCR; TCRdb holds only in-frame clones, not every one. Among roughly 330,000 clones, approximately 79% were seen once, and the ten largest hold around 10%. Sequenced: memory CD4+ T cells sorted from blood. Subset here: CD45RA-negative fraction. These TCRs come from a man aged 30 to 39 in good health.

The chain couples TRBV28 to TRBJ1-1, with TRBD1 as a possible D gene (5 bases). Trimming took off 9 bases at V and 3 bases at J, with 17 bases between the two ends. The germline V gene has CDR1 MDHEN and CDR2 SYDVKM. This CDR3 spans 14 amino acids. CDR3 region: CASYLDGGDTEAFF. CDR3 DNA: TGTGCCAGTTACCTCGACGGGGGTGACACTGAAGCTTTCTTT.

The gene calls are TRBV9 and TRBJ2-1; 11 bases match TRBD2. Losses at the gene ends were 0 bases for V and 8 bases for J; bases not matched to a gene: 10. The CDR3 consists of 17 residues. In germline, CDR1 is SGDLS, CDR2 YYNGEE. For the CDR3, the DNA is TGTGCCAGCAGCGTAGACCCACTAGCGGGAGTAGTCCATGAGCAGTTCTTC. It yields the protein CASSVDPLAGVVHEQFF.

The chain combines TRBV11-2 with TRBJ2-6; 8 positions match TRBD1. CDR1 and CDR2 from the germline V gene are SGHAT and FQNNGV. CDR3 size: 17 residues. V lost 7 bases and J lost 0; bases outside the gene matches: 8. The CDR3 region has the DNA TGTGCCAGCACCCTCAACAGGGGGGCCTCTGGGGCCAACGTCCTGACTTTC. As protein: CASTLNRGASGANVLTF.

At least ten counts were recorded for this clone. The V call is TRBV4-1, the J call TRBJ2-1; TRBD2 might be the D (6 bases). The length of the CDR3 is 16 residues. Between the trimmed V and J ends, which lost 4 bases and 3 bases, there was a span of 16 bases. Germline lookup yields CDR1 MGHRA and CDR2 YSYEKL. The CDR3 is CASSPSPRGSYNEQFF. In DNA, the CDR3 is TGCGCCAGCAGCCCCTCCCCCCGGGGGAGCTACAATGAGCAGTTCTTC.

The rearrangement uses TRBV9 and TRBJ1-1, with TRBD1 matching over 9 bases. The germline V gene has CDR1 SGDLS and CDR2 YYNGEE. The CDR3 covers 13 residues. V dropped 3 bases and J dropped 11; count of bases not matched to a gene: 8. The CDR3 DNA follows: TGTGCCAGCAGCGCGATGGGGGACAGGGAGGCTTTCTTT. This translates into CASSAMGDREAFF.

The J gene is TRBJ2-3, the V gene TRBV5-1, with TRBD1 as a possible D gene (6 bases). CDR1 and CDR2 (germline): SGHRS, YFSETQ. V was pared by 5 bases and J by 6 bases, with 16 bases between. The CDR3 length is 14 residues. DNA of the CDR3: TGCGCCAGCAGGTCCGGGACAACGGGGGATACGCAGTATTTT. This encodes CASRSGTTGDTQYF.

This clone is a singleton in its sample. The chain uses TRBV28 and TRBJ1-5, with 7 bases matching TRBD1. Germline CDR1 MDHEN, CDR2 SYDVKM. The CDR3 totals 14 residues. After removal of 6 bases from V and 5 bases from J, the junction contained 7 bases not matched to a gene. CDR3 in amino acids: CASRDDRDHQPQHF. As DNA, the CDR3 is TGTGCCAGCAGGGACGACAGGGACCATCAGCCCCAGCATTTT.